This TCR beta chain was sequenced during a study of identifying expanded T cells in peripheral blood. Overall study results and limits: Over two and four weeks, about 16 and 19 clones changed, versus roughly 1.2 between replicates. Clone count variance between approximately two-week samples rose with total template count.

The CDR3 sequence is 15 residues long. Between the trimmed V and J ends, which lost 0 bases and 2 bases, there was a span of 10 bases. CDR1 is MGHRA, CDR2 YSYEKL, per germline. Profiling relied on immunoSEQ multiplex PCR, and the TCRdb table lists in-frame clones only, not all of them. Of about 91,000 clones listed, about 87% are singletons. During the collection period, no donor immune events like infections were recorded. For this clone: Antigen unknown.

Sequences were obtained from blood. The sequence was obtained from a person aged 18 to 69 in good health. This chain connects TRBV4-1 to TRBJ1-2, with D uncertain. The DNA of the CDR3 is TGCGCCAGCAGCCAAGATCGCGACGGAAACTATGGCTACACCTTC. Translating gives CASSQDRDGNYGYTF.